The rows below give T cell receptor beta chains drawn from one sample of a study of CD8 T cells in Susac syndrome. TCRdb redid the calling of the immunoSEQ multiplex PCR reads with MiXCR, one entry per CDR3 protein. Among approximately 160,000 distinct CDR3 sequences listed, roughly 95% were seen once. Material: CD4+ T cells from PBMCs. The receptors stem from a human donor in good health. Each CDR3 is given with its conserved first and last residue. The D gene is left open where the match is weak. The size of a clone is reported for some rows only, either as once, few or many, or as a class for expanded clones.

j_gene: TRBJ2-1; d_gene: TRBD2; v_gene: TRBV12-3/TRBV12-4; abundance: once; CDR3nt: TGTGCCAGCAGGTCACTAGCGGGGGGCGGCGAGCAGTTCTTC; CDR3aa: CASRSLAGGGEQFF
j_gene: TRBJ2-1; d_gene: TRBD2; v_gene: TRBV12-3/TRBV12-4; abundance: NA; CDR3nt: TGTGCCAGCAGCCCTTGGACTAGCGGGGGGGCGGGTGAGCAGTTCTTC; CDR3aa: CASSPWTSGGAGEQFF
j_gene: TRBJ2-3; d_gene: NA; v_gene: TRBV11-2; abundance: NA; CDR3nt: TGTGCCAGCAGCTTAGTAGGGGCAGAGGGAGATACGCAGTATTTT; CDR3aa: CASSLVGAEGDTQYF
j_gene: TRBJ2-1; d_gene: NA; v_gene: TRBV20-1; abundance: NA; CDR3nt: TGCAGTGCTAGAGCCAGGGAAAAGTACAATGAGCAGTTCTTC; CDR3aa: CSARAREKYNEQFF
j_gene: TRBJ1-1; d_gene: NA; v_gene: TRBV20-1; abundance: NA; CDR3nt: TGCAGTGCTAGAGGGCGACAGGCGGACACTGAAGCTTTCTTT; CDR3aa: CSARGRQADTEAFF
j_gene: TRBJ1-5; d_gene: NA; v_gene: TRBV7-9; abundance: NA; CDR3nt: TGTGCCAGCAGCTTATCCGGGGGCGATCAGCCCCAGCATTTT; CDR3aa: CASSLSGGDQPQHF
j_gene: TRBJ2-7; d_gene: NA; v_gene: TRBV7-2; abundance: NA; CDR3nt: TGTGCCAGCACCCGGAGACCCTACGAGCAGTACTTC; CDR3aa: CASTRRPYEQYF
j_gene: TRBJ1-4; d_gene: TRBD1; v_gene: TRBV20-1; abundance: NA; CDR3nt: TGCAGTGGGCAGGGGGCTCAGGATGAAAAACTGTTTTTT; CDR3aa: CSGQGAQDEKLFF
j_gene: TRBJ1-1; d_gene: NA; v_gene: TRBV29-1; abundance: NA; CDR3nt: TGCAGCGTTGCGGGGTTAAACACTGAAGCTTTCTTT; CDR3aa: CSVAGLNTEAFF
j_gene: TRBJ2-3; d_gene: TRBD2; v_gene: TRBV7-2; abundance: NA; CDR3nt: TGTGCCAGCAGGTTGGAGCGGGGCTACACAGATACGCAGTATTTT; CDR3aa: CASRLERGYTDTQYF
j_gene: TRBJ1-3; d_gene: TRBD1; v_gene: TRBV2; abundance: NA; CDR3nt: TGTGCCAGCAGTACCCGGACAGGCGGAAACACCATATATTTT; CDR3aa: CASSTRTGGNTIYF
j_gene: TRBJ2-1; d_gene: TRBD2; v_gene: TRBV5-1; abundance: NA; CDR3nt: TGCGCCAGCACCAGCGGGGGGCCGTACAATGAGCAGTTCTTC; CDR3aa: CASTSGGPYNEQFF
j_gene: TRBJ2-7; d_gene: TRBD1; v_gene: TRBV2; abundance: NA; CDR3nt: TGTGCCAGCAGTGTAGGCAGGGGGAGCGAGCAGTACTTC; CDR3aa: CASSVGRGSEQYF
j_gene: TRBJ1-1; d_gene: TRBD1; v_gene: TRBV10-3; abundance: NA; CDR3nt: TGTGCCATCAGCGGGACAGGGGAGACCTTTGGAGCTTTCTTT; CDR3aa: CAISGTGETFGAFF
j_gene: TRBJ2-5; d_gene: TRBD2; v_gene: TRBV3-1; abundance: NA; CDR3nt: TGTGCCAGCAGCCCCGGTTTAGCGGGGGGAGGAGAGACCCAGTACTTC; CDR3aa: CASSPGLAGGGETQYF
j_gene: TRBJ2-5; d_gene: NA; v_gene: TRBV5-1; abundance: NA; CDR3nt: TGCGCCAGCGCCCCGACAGCCCAAGAGACCCAGTACTTC; CDR3aa: CASAPTAQETQYF
j_gene: TRBJ1-1; d_gene: NA; v_gene: TRBV6-2/TRBV6-3; abundance: NA; CDR3nt: TGTGCCACCCGCGGCCGTGGTATGAACACTGAAGCTTTCTTT; CDR3aa: CATRGRGMNTEAFF
j_gene: TRBJ2-7; d_gene: NA; v_gene: TRBV29-1; abundance: NA; CDR3nt: TGCAGCGCATCGGACCGTTCCGAGCAGTACTTC; CDR3aa: CSASDRSEQYF
j_gene: TRBJ2-5; d_gene: TRBD2; v_gene: TRBV29-1; abundance: few; CDR3nt: TGCAGCGTTGGAACCGGGGGGGAGACCCAGTACTTC; CDR3aa: CSVGTGGETQYF
j_gene: TRBJ2-1; d_gene: TRBD1; v_gene: TRBV5-1; abundance: NA; CDR3nt: TGCGCCAGCAGCTCGACAGGGTTGGGAGACAATGAGCAGTTCTTC; CDR3aa: CASSSTGLGDNEQFF
j_gene: TRBJ2-7; d_gene: TRBD2; v_gene: TRBV7-3; abundance: NA; CDR3nt: TGTGCCAGCAGCTTATCCGGGGGGATTCGCTACGAGCAGTACTTC; CDR3aa: CASSLSGGIRYEQYF
j_gene: TRBJ1-6; d_gene: TRBD1; v_gene: TRBV9; abundance: NA; CDR3nt: TGTGCCAGCAGCGGGGGACAGGGAGAATTTTCACCCCTCCACTTT; CDR3aa: CASSGGQGEFSPLHF
j_gene: TRBJ1-2; d_gene: NA; v_gene: TRBV3-1; abundance: NA; CDR3nt: TGTGCCAGCAGCCAAGCCGAGATTCATGGCTACACCTTC; CDR3aa: CASSQAEIHGYTF
j_gene: TRBJ2-3; d_gene: TRBD1; v_gene: TRBV5-8; abundance: NA; CDR3nt: TGTGCCAGCACAGAGACAGGGCCAGATACGCAGTATTTT; CDR3aa: CASTETGPDTQYF
j_gene: TRBJ1-3; d_gene: NA; v_gene: TRBV4-2; abundance: NA; CDR3nt: TGTGCCAGCAGCCAAGAGCAGGGCTTCTCTGGAAACACCATATATTTT; CDR3aa: CASSQEQGFSGNTIYF
j_gene: TRBJ2-5; d_gene: TRBD2; v_gene: TRBV12-3/TRBV12-4; abundance: NA; CDR3nt: TGTGCCAGCAGTAGCGGGGAAGAGACCCAGTACTTC; CDR3aa: CASSSGEETQYF
j_gene: TRBJ1-1; d_gene: NA; v_gene: TRBV7-9; abundance: NA; CDR3nt: TGTGCCAGCAGCTTTCTCGGCCGGAACACTGAAGCTTTCTTT; CDR3aa: CASSFLGRNTEAFF
j_gene: TRBJ2-3; d_gene: NA; v_gene: TRBV5-6; abundance: NA; CDR3nt: TGTGCCAGCAGCTTGGGAGCCCCGGTCTCCCTCACAGATACGCAGTATTTT; CDR3aa: CASSLGAPVSLTDTQYF
j_gene: TRBJ2-1; d_gene: TRBD2; v_gene: TRBV2; abundance: NA; CDR3nt: TGTGCCAGCAGTTACACTAGCGGGGGGGCCGGTTCGGGTGGGCAGTTCTTC; CDR3aa: CASSYTSGGAGSGGQFF
j_gene: TRBJ2-7; d_gene: NA; v_gene: TRBV24-1; abundance: NA; CDR3nt: TGTGCCACCAGTGATTTCCGGGACACTTCATACGAGCAGTACTTC; CDR3aa: CATSDFRDTSYEQYF
j_gene: TRBJ2-1; d_gene: NA; v_gene: TRBV29-1; abundance: once; CDR3nt: TGCAGCGTTGGGGGTGCATCCTACAATGAGCAGTTCTTC; CDR3aa: CSVGGASYNEQFF
j_gene: TRBJ2-6; d_gene: TRBD1; v_gene: TRBV6-4; abundance: NA; CDR3nt: TGTGCCAGCAGTGGGGGACAGGGGGCCGATGGGGCCAACGTCCTGACTTTC; CDR3aa: CASSGGQGADGANVLTF
j_gene: TRBJ1-6; d_gene: TRBD1; v_gene: TRBV29-1; abundance: NA; CDR3nt: TGCAGCGTAAGAGACAGGGTGGATTCACCCCTCCACTTT; CDR3aa: CSVRDRVDSPLHF
j_gene: TRBJ1-2; d_gene: NA; v_gene: TRBV4-1; abundance: NA; CDR3nt: TGCGCCAGCAGCCAAGACAGCTATGGCTACACCTTC; CDR3aa: CASSQDSYGYTF
j_gene: TRBJ2-7; d_gene: NA; v_gene: TRBV10-3; abundance: NA; CDR3nt: TGTGCCATCGGGCCAGGGGAACCCGAGCAGTACTTC; CDR3aa: CAIGPGEPEQYF
j_gene: TRBJ2-7; d_gene: NA; v_gene: TRBV27; abundance: once; CDR3nt: TGTGCCAGCAGTTTGGGGACACCGAGCCTCGCCTACGAGCAGTACTTC; CDR3aa: CASSLGTPSLAYEQYF
j_gene: TRBJ2-7; d_gene: TRBD1; v_gene: TRBV12-3/TRBV12-4; abundance: NA; CDR3nt: TGTGCCAGCAGTTTGGGACAGGGTTGGGACGAGCAGTACTTC; CDR3aa: CASSLGQGWDEQYF
j_gene: TRBJ1-2; d_gene: TRBD1; v_gene: TRBV12-3/TRBV12-4; abundance: NA; CDR3nt: TGTGCCAGCAGTCCCGGGGAGGGGACAGACACGAACTATGGCTACACCTTC; CDR3aa: CASSPGEGTDTNYGYTF
j_gene: TRBJ2-3; d_gene: NA; v_gene: TRBV9; abundance: NA; CDR3nt: TGTGCCAGCAGCCCCATCCTCACAGATACGCAGTATTTT; CDR3aa: CASSPILTDTQYF
j_gene: TRBJ1-2; d_gene: NA; v_gene: TRBV7-9; abundance: NA; CDR3nt: TGTGCCAGCGTACCTACAGGGAACTTAATTGGCTACACCTTC; CDR3aa: CASVPTGNLIGYTF
j_gene: TRBJ2-7; d_gene: TRBD1; v_gene: TRBV29-1; abundance: NA; CDR3nt: TGCAGCGTTGAATCGGACAGGGAAAGCGAGCAGTACTTC; CDR3aa: CSVESDRESEQYF
j_gene: TRBJ1-4; d_gene: NA; v_gene: TRBV9; abundance: NA; CDR3nt: TGTGCCAGCAGCCCCGGGATTAATGAAAAACTGTTTTTT; CDR3aa: CASSPGINEKLFF
j_gene: TRBJ2-1; d_gene: NA; v_gene: TRBV29-1; abundance: NA; CDR3nt: TGCAGCGTTGCCATCTCCCCGTCTAGCAATGAGCAGTTCTTC; CDR3aa: CSVAISPSSNEQFF
j_gene: TRBJ2-7; d_gene: NA; v_gene: TRBV2; abundance: NA; CDR3nt: TGTGCCAGCAGTCGGGCGGGGACCTACGAGCAGTACTTC; CDR3aa: CASSRAGTYEQYF